Given below is one T cell receptor beta chain in context. It has no known antigen specificity. The record has no base qualities; no much larger clone is one base away. This entry comes from a study of T cell responses to AZD1222 COVID-19 vaccine (dated by TCRdb to about 2021). About the study as a whole: A total of approximately 230 trial participants underwent TCR sequencing, of whom around 200 received two doses of AZD1222 and about 25 received two doses of the MenACWY control vaccine. Trial participants were enrolled by age into subgroups of 18-55, 56-69 and 70-plus years, and approximately 150, 30 and 60 TCR-sequenced participants, respectively, were included in these subgroups. The research as a whole found: Because no day 14 peak-response samples were available, repertoires were characterized only after the peak T cell response. In the small 56-69-year group, the increase in depth fell short of significance, most likely because of low power. A significant rise in spike-specific TCR breadth and depth was observed after two AZD1222 doses relative to day 0 and relative to MenACWY recipients. The whole spike protein was spanned by vaccine-associated CD4 TCRs, and dominant responses were seen in regions 160-218 and 743-854. Participants were mostly white British, with more females than males. The authors suggested clonal diversity may have been underestimated. Epitopes outside the regions mutated in the B.1.351 and B.1.1.7 variants were reportedly recognized by nearly half of the unique spike-specific TCRs. Conclusions about previously exposed vaccinees are limited because only a handful of AZD1222 recipients were SARS-CoV-2 seropositive at baseline.

The sample's time point label is to be understood as: about 28 days (+/-7) after the second vaccine dose. AZD1222 recipients whose second dose came at about 4 weeks and those whose second dose came at about 12 weeks were combined into one group, since spike-specific TCR depth and breadth did not differ between the two schedules. Vaccinee samples came from UK trials COV001 and COV002, including a single-blind randomized controlled phase 2/3 trial of AZD1222 (ChAdOx1 nCoV-19) in healthy adults. For TCRbeta chain sequencing, PBMC samples from trial participants were taken at day 0 and at day 28 after the second dose. The CDR3 spans 17 residues, from the cysteine through the phenylalanine. CDR3 DNA is the only sequence kept; it has 51 bases, read in frame from the first base. For CDR1 and CDR2, the germline V gene lists MNHEY and SVGEGT. Deletion took 6 bases off V and 0 bases off J, with a span of 19 bases between the germline ends.

The CDR3 regions of human TCRbeta chains were analyzed by immunosequencing. In the paper's pipeline: TCRs in the repertoires were matched against a reference library of SARS-CoV-2-specific TCRs that had been generated with the MIRA antigen-specificity platform. Breadth was defined as the fraction of unique TCRs that were SARS-CoV-2-associated. Depth was defined as the fraction of total T cells that were SARS-CoV-2-associated. Using the MIRA data, every spike-specific TCR was mapped to the spike region that the TCR reacted to and assigned to either a CD4 or a CD8 class. Log10-transformed breadth and depth values were compared by one-way ANOVA with Sidak's multiple comparisons tests. Here the immuneACCESS table is served through TCRdb, limited to in-frame sequences with V and J called. Missing clones are a known gap in these copies; in checked studies unresolved V genes cover under half, and the rest lacks a known reason. The V and J calls and clone size are taken from that table; D and trimming were inferred from the DNA. The sample table shows approximately 110,000 clones, and about nine tenths are seen once. Approximately 8% of the sample goes to the ten largest clones.

The rearranged chain carries TRBV6-2 or TRBV6-3 and TRBJ2-3; TRBD1 is a possible D gene, resting on 6 matching bases. Sequences were derived from peripheral blood, sampled 28 days after the second AZD1222 dose. The receptor was derived from an adult who received the AZD1222 COVID-19 vaccine. The DNA sequence reads TGTGCCAGCAGCCCTTCCTTGGGGGCGCCTAGCACAGATACGCAGTATTTT. Translated, this is CASSPSLGAPSTDTQYF.